This note documents a single TCR beta chain sequence. Its cognate antigen is unknown. The data were taken from a study of cytomegalovirus exposure and HLA in healthy donors. General observations from the study: Prediction of most subjects' HLA-A and HLA-B alleles by TCR beta sequences was reportedly accurate. Through in vitro validation, a few CMV-associated chains were shown to be specific for CMV antigens.

Both 60 Vbeta primers and 13 Jbeta primers went into the PCR. Profiling relied on immunoSEQ multiplex PCR, and the TCRdb table lists in-frame clones only, not all of them. In the table there are roughly 220,000 clones, 55% to 75% of which are singletons. V dropped 9 bases and J dropped 8 bases, with 17 bases sitting between them. Per the germline V gene, CDR1 is SGHRS and CDR2 is YFSETQ. This CDR3 contains 12 residues. This clonotype was obtained from a middle-aged man in good health and CMV-seropositive. The sequencing sample was made of PBMCs. The chain couples TRBV5-1 to TRBJ1-2; D remains ambiguous. The CDR3 coding sequence is TGCGCCACCCACGGGGAGTTAGGAGGCTACACCTTC. This gives the protein CATHGELGGYTF.